Sequencing of this T cell receptor beta chain was carried out in a study of T-cell memory formation after mild COVID-19. V lost 4 bases, J lost 0 bases, and 16 bases lay in between. This CDR3 comprises 16 residues. This clonotype was detected only a few times. In TCRdb, the 5' RACE reads were re-called with MiXCR into one record per CDR3 protein. The data show 300,000 to 400,000 distinct CDR3 sequences, 15% to 20% seen once. This clonotype was obtained from a man between 18 and 35 years old who had mild COVID-19 (a few samples of this study predate the infection). Cell type and time point are not known. The chain carries TRBV12-3 or TRBV12-4 and TRBJ2-7, with D perhaps TRBD1 (5 bases). The sequenced sample was PBMCs or a T cell subset sorted from them (not recorded which). The CDR3 coding sequence is TGTGCCAGCAGTTCAGAGAGGACATCATTCTCCTACGAGCAGTACTTC. Translated, it gives CASSSERTSFSYEQYF.